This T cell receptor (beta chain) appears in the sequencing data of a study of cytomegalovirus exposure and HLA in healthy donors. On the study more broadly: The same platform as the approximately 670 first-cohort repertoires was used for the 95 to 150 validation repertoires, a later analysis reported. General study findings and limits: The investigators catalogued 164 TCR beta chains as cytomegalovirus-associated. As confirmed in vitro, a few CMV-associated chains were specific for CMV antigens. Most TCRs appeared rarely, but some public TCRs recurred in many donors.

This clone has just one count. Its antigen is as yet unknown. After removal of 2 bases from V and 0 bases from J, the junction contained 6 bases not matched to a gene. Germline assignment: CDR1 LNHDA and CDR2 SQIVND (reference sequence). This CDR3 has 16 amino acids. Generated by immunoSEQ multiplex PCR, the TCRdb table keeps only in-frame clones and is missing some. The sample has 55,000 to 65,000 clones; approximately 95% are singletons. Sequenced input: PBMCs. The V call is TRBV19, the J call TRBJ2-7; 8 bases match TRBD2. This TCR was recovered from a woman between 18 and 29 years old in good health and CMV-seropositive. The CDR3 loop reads CASSIYGGALSYEQYF. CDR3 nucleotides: TGTGCCAGTAGTATATACGGGGGGGCCCTCTCCTACGAGCAGTACTTC.